This is a list of T cell receptor beta chains from one sample in a study of blood T cell repertoires in COVID-19. TCRdb keeps only in-frame clones here, not all; method: immunoSEQ multiplex PCR. Of 110,000 or so clones listed, approximately 81% are singletons. The sequencing input was peripheral blood. All receptors come from a human donor in a cohort sampled during active COVID-19. Each CDR3 is given with its conserved first and last residue. Fields, in order: clone size, J gene, D gene, V gene, CDR3 DNA, CDR3 protein. The D gene is left open where the match is weak. Only part of the rows carry a size: once, few, many, or a class if the clone is expanded.

size: once; J: TRBJ2-7; D: -; V: TRBV29-1; DNA: TGCAGCGTTCAGACTAGCTACGAGCAGTACTTC; CDR3: CSVQTSYEQYF
size: -; J: TRBJ2-2; D: -; V: TRBV27; DNA: TGTGCCAGCAGCTCCCCGAGAGGGCCCCTCGGAGGGGAGCTGTTTTTT; CDR3: CASSSPRGPLGGELFF
size: -; J: TRBJ2-7; D: TRBD1; V: TRBV18; DNA: TGTGCCAGCTCACCCCGGGACAGCAACGAGCAGTACTTC; CDR3: CASSPRDSNEQYF
size: -; J: TRBJ1-1; D: -; V: TRBV19; DNA: TGTGCCAGTAGTATAGCAGGAATGAACACTGAAGCTTTCTTT; CDR3: CASSIAGMNTEAFF
size: -; J: TRBJ2-1; D: TRBD1; V: TRBV18; DNA: TGTGCCAGCTCACCAGTGACCGGACAGGGTTACAATGAGCAGTTCTTC; CDR3: CASSPVTGQGYNEQFF
size: few; J: TRBJ2-7; D: -; V: TRBV19; DNA: TGTGCCAGTAGTGAACCTGCTAGGACAGCACACGGCGAGCAGTACTTC; CDR3: CASSEPARTAHGEQYF
size: -; J: TRBJ2-7; D: TRBD2; V: TRBV6-5; DNA: TGTGCCAGCAGCCCCTTCGGGGGGGACGAGCAGTACTTC; CDR3: CASSPFGGDEQYF
size: -; J: TRBJ1-1; D: -; V: TRBV28; DNA: TGTGCCAGCAGTCCCGGGTTTTTACAGAACACTGAAGCTTTCTTT; CDR3: CASSPGFLQNTEAFF
size: -; J: TRBJ1-5; D: TRBD1; V: TRBV30; DNA: TGTGCCTGGAGTGGACAGGGGGGGCAGCCCCAGCATTTT; CDR3: CAWSGQGGQPQHF
size: -; J: TRBJ1-1; D: TRBD1; V: TRBV6-5; DNA: TGTGCCACCTTCGACAGGGGATGGACTGAAGCTTTCTTT; CDR3: CATFDRGWTEAFF
size: -; J: TRBJ1-5; D: -; V: TRBV6-6; DNA: TGTGCCAGCAGTTACGGAGAGAGACGTCAGCCCCAGCATTTT; CDR3: CASSYGERRQPQHF
size: -; J: TRBJ1-6; D: TRBD1; V: TRBV28; DNA: TGTGCCAGCAGCCCGGGGACAGTCTATTCACCCCTCCACTTT; CDR3: CASSPGTVYSPLHF
size: -; J: TRBJ2-2; D: TRBD1; V: TRBV3-1/TRBV3-2; DNA: TGTGCCAGCAGCCAAGGAACCGGGACAGGGTTTTCGGCCGGGGAGCTGTTTTTT; CDR3: CASSQGTGTGFSAGELFF
size: -; J: TRBJ2-2; D: -; V: TRBV19; DNA: TGTGCCAGTAGTCGTTACACCGGGGAGCTGTTTTTT; CDR3: CASSRYTGELFF